This TCR beta chain was sequenced for a study of vaccination effects on CD4 cells after COVID-19. General study findings and limits: Infection-derived and vaccine-derived clones contracted markedly late after vaccination.

The sample holds a few counts of this clone. Its matching antigen is unknown. Assay used: immunoSEQ multiplex PCR; TCRdb lists only in-frame clones, some missing. The table has 30,000 to 40,000 clones, approximately 75% seen once. Viral peptide pools were used in the ViraFEST assay to expand antigen-specific CD4+ T cells, and sequencing came afterward. The culture ran for 10 days, and then CD4+ T cells were isolated. As their vaccination, participants received two doses of either BNT162b2 or mRNA-1273. Neither prior SARS-CoV-2 infection nor positive nucleocapsid antibodies were present in the vaccine recipients. CDR1 and CDR2 from the germline V gene are SNHLY and FYNNEI. V lost 5 bases to trimming and J lost 5 bases, with 9 bases between them. There are 13 residues in the CDR3.

This specimen was CD4+ T cells from PBMCs cultured with HCoV-229E spike peptides, taken after COVID-19 vaccination. The rearrangement joins TRBV2 to TRBJ2-2; D is unclear. This receptor was obtained from a human donor who received a COVID-19 vaccine. CDR3 sequence: CASSYTPTGELFF. The DNA of the CDR3 is TGTGCCAGCAGTTATACACCGACCGGGGAGCTGTTTTTT.